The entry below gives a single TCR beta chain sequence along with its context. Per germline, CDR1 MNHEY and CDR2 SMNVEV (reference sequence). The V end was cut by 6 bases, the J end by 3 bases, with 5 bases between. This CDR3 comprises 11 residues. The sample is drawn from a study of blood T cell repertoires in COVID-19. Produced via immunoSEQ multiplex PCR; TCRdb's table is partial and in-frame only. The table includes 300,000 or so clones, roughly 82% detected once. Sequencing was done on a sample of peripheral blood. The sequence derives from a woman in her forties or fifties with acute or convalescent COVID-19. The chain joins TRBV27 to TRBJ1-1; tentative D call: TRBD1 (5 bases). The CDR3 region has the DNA TGTGCCAGCAGGACAGACACTGAAGCTTTCTTT. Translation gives CASRTDTEAFF.